These T cell receptor beta chains were read from a single sample in a study of T cell repertoires in cytomegalovirus infection. Using its own MiXCR run on the reads, TCRdb lists one record per CDR3 protein. The table lists fewer than 900,000 distinct CDR3 sequences, approximately 32% of them singletons. The antigens of these receptors remain unknown. The sequencing here drew on cultured CD8+ T cells from PBMCs, taken from culture after CMV antigen stimulation. These receptors were obtained from a human donor in good health (CMV status not recorded). Some clones in this sample may be carry-over from other donors' samples. CDR3s leave out the opening cysteine and the closing phenylalanine or tryptophan.

J | V | CDR3
TRBJ1-5 | TRBV2 | ASRDRYNQPQH
TRBJ2-1 | TRBV27 | ASRSGRKQF
TRBJ2-1 | TRBV3-1 | ASSRGLAGGLDFNEQF
TRBJ1-4 | TRBV27 | ASSIGQGPEKLF
TRBJ2-3 | TRBV7-2 | ASSLELYPDTQY
TRBJ2-5 | TRBV7-9 | ASSFPSGGLRETQY
TRBJ2-5 | TRBV7-6 | ASSLELAAWETQY
TRBJ2-7 | TRBV7-8 | ASSQSGKPYEQY
TRBJ2-1 | TRBV7-6 | ASSPYLGGQGIHNEQF
TRBJ2-7 | TRBV7-2 | ASSPRLAGVQSSYEQY
TRBJ2-3 | TRBV27 | ASSFLGQARQDTQY
TRBJ2-5 | TRBV12-3/TRBV12-4 | ASSLALDRGARETQY
TRBJ2-5 | TRBV12-3/TRBV12-4 | ASLGRTSGLGTQY
TRBJ2-5 | TRBV20-1 | SARDRTGGETQY
TRBJ2-3 | TRBV9 | ASSPRRQGDFLADTQY
TRBJ2-2 | TRBV6-7 | ASSYSGRGGSGELF
TRBJ2-7 | TRBV28 | ASSERGIDEQY
TRBJ1-5 | TRBV12-3/TRBV12-4 | ASSLMWGNQPQH
TRBJ1-1 | TRBV11-3 | ASSSFSTVNTEAF
TRBJ2-3 | TRBV7-3 | ASSFVAGEIDTQY
TRBJ2-3 | TRBV11-3 | ASSLEDRAADTQY
TRBJ1-4 | TRBV6-6 | ASSYPPGVGEKLF
TRBJ1-2 | TRBV9 | ASSVGGGGIYGYT
TRBJ1-1 | TRBV6-5 | ASSWGILSFEAF
TRBJ1-5 | TRBV5-8 | ASSLSEKGFNQPQH
TRBJ2-7 | TRBV7-9 | ASSPRDRANEQY
TRBJ2-1 | TRBV27 | ASSYSGAPGYEQF
TRBJ2-5 | TRBV12-3/TRBV12-4 | ASSPLGGAETQY
TRBJ2-3 | TRBV19 | ASSMLKGTDTQY
TRBJ2-2 | TRBV11-2 | ASSLASWRELF
TRBJ1-2 | TRBV7-9 | ASSLTVTGGYGYT